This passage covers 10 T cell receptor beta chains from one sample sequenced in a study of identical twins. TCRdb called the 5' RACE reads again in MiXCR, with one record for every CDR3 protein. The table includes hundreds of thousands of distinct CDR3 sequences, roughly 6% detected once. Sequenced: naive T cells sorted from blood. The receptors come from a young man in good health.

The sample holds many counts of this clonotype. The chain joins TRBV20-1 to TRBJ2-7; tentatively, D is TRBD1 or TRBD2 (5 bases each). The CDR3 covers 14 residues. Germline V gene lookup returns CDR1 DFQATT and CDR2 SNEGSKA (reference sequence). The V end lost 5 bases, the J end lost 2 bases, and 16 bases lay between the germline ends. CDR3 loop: CSARGQGDPYEQYF. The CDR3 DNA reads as TGCAGTGCTCGAGGGCAGGGCGATCCCTACGAGCAGTACTTC.

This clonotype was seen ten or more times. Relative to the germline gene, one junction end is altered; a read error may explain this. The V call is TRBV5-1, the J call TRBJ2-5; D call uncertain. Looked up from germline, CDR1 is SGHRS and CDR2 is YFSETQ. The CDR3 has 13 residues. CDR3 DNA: TGTGCCAGCAGTTTCAGGCCCCAAGAGACCCAGTACTTC. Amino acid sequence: CASSFRPQETQYF.

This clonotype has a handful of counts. CDR3 amino acids: CASTGLASYEQYF. The DNA for the CDR3 is TGCGCCAGCACGGGACTAGCATCCTACGAGCAGTACTTC. J is TRBJ2-7 and V is TRBV5-1; 9 nucleotides align to TRBD2. Germline CDR1 reads SGHRS; CDR2 reads YFSETQ. This CDR3 is 13 amino acids long. The trim removed 6 bases at V and 1 base at J, leaving 2 bases unmatched.

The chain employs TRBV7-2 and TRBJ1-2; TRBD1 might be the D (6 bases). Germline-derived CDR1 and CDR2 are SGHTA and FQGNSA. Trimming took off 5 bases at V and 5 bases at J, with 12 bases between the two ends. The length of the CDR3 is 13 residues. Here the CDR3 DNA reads TGTGCCAGCAGCACCTGGACAGAGTATGGCTACACCTTC. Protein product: CASSTWTEYGYTF.

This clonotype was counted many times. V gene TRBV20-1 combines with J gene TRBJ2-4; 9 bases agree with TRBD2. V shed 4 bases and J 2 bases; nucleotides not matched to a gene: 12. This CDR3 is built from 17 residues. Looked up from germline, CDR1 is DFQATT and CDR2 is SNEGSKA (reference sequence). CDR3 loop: CSATDPRTSASKNIQYF. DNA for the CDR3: TGCAGTGCTACAGACCCTCGGACTAGCGCGTCCAAAAACATTCAGTACTTC.

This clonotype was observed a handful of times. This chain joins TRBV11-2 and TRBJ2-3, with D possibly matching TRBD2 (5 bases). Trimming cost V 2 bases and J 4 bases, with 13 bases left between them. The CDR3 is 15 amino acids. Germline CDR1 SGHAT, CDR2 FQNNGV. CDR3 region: CASSLSERGSDTQYF. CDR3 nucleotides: TGTGCCAGCAGCTTATCGGAACGCGGGTCAGATACGCAGTATTTT. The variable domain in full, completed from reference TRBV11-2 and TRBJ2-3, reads EAGVAQSPRYKIIEKRQSVAFWCNPISGHATLYWYQQILGQGPKLLIQFQNNGVVDDSQLPKDRFSAERLKGVDSTLKIQPAKLEDSAVYLCASSLSERGSDTQYFGPGTRLTVL.

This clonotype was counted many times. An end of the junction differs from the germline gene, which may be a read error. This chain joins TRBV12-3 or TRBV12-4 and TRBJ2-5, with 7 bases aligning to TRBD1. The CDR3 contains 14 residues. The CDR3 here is CASSPRDRQETQYF. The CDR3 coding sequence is TGCGCCAGCAGCCCCCGGGACAGACAAGAGACCCAGTACTTC.

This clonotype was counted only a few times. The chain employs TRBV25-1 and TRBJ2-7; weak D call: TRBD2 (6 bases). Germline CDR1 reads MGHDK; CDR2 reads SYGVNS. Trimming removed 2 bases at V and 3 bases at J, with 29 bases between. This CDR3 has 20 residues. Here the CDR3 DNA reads TGTGCCAGCAGTGAACCCTACTCCCCCTCTTACGCGGGACCTATCTACGAGCAGTACGTC. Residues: CASSEPYSPSYAGPIYEQYV.

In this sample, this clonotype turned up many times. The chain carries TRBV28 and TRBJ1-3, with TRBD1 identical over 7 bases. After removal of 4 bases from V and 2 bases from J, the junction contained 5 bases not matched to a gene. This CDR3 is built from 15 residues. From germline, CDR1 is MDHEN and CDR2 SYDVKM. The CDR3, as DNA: TGTGCCAGCAGTTCAGGGGGTTGGACTGGAAACACCATATATTTT. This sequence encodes CASSSGGWTGNTIYF.

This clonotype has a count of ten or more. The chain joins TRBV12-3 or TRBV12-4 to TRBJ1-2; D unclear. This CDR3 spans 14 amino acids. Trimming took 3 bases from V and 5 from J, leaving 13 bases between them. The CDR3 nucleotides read TGTGCCAGCAGTTTTGTCCTTTCCGGATATGGCTACACCTTC. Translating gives CASSFVLSGYGYTF.